Sample share makes the clone carrying this T cell receptor beta chain medium-sized (0.01 to 0.1%). Its antigen is unidentified. These data belong to a study of metastatic and nonmetastatic thyroid tumors. As for the study in general: Both malignant and benign thyroid patients supplied peripheral blood and tumor or nodule tissue samples, across which the repertoires of these patients were then compared.

Per the authors' pipeline: Researchers built a distant-metastasis classifier for papillary thyroid cancer that drew on CDR3 differences across clinicopathological groups. TCRdb re-clonotyped the PCR reads through MiXCR. TCRdb, rather than the study authors, made the V and J calls. The table shows about 25,000 clones, with approximately 20% occurring only once. CDR1 is MNHNS and CDR2 is SASEGT in the germline V gene. This CDR3 is built from 14 residues. Between the trimmed V and J ends, which lost 4 bases and 5 bases, there was a span of 14 bases. Ahead of thyroid surgery, no patient had received treatment of any kind. General study findings and limits: When malignant thyroid tumors were compared with benign nodules, TCR beta diversity was reportedly significantly higher in the malignant tumors. This held in both blood and tumor samples.

The rearrangement joins TRBV6-1 to TRBJ1-2; tentative D call: TRBD1 (5 bases). Sequencing input: blood. The clonotype comes from a male donor with papillary thyroid cancer or a benign thyroid nodule (not recorded which). Some clones in this sample may be carry-over from other donors' samples. CDR3 protein: CASSATGTGYGYTF. CDR3 nucleotide sequence: TGTGCCAGCAGTGCCACCGGGACGGGGTATGGCTACACCTTC.